These 7 T cell receptor beta chains were all obtained from the same sample, sequenced in a study of blood T cell repertoires in COVID-19. Sequencing was performed with immunoSEQ multiplex PCR; in TCRdb, only in-frame clones are kept and a portion is missing. Seen here are about 370,000 clones, around 87% observed once, and the top ten hold more than 9%. What was sequenced was peripheral blood. The receptors originated from a woman in her thirties with COVID-19, enrolled during active disease.

The chain uses TRBV5-1 and TRBJ1-6, with D perhaps matching TRBD1 (6 bases). The germline V gene has CDR1 SGHRS and CDR2 YFSETQ. The CDR3 loop spans 16 amino acids. With 0 bases removed from V and 8 bases from J, the gap between germline ends came to 15 bases. CDR3 protein: CASSLGSGVGDSPLHF. The CDR3 bases are TGCGCCAGCAGCTTGGGTTCAGGGGTCGGTGATTCACCCCTCCACTTT. Complete variable domain (other parts from reference TRBV5-1 and TRBJ1-6): KAGVTQTPRYLIKTRGQQVTLSCSPISGHRSVSWYQQTPGQGLQFLFEYFSETQRNKGNFPGRFSGRQFSNSRSEMNVSTLELGDSALYLCASSLGSGVGDSPLHFGNGTRLTVT.

The chain has TRBV19 and TRBJ2-3, with 9 bases matching TRBD1. The length of the CDR3 is 16 residues. Germline V gene sequence: CDR1 LNHDA, CDR2 SQIVND (reference sequence). J was trimmed by 6 bases and V by 4 bases; bases with no gene match: 11. As DNA, the CDR3 is TGTGCCAGTAGTACCTCCGGGACAGGGATGACGGATACGCAGTATTTT. It translates to CASSTSGTGMTDTQYF.

The chain links TRBV5-3 to TRBJ2-1, with TRBD1 identical over 12 bases. TRBV5-3 falls under the ORF class, with uncertain function. The V and J ends lost 4 bases and 2 bases, in that order; junction bases with no gene match: 4. The CDR3 length is 16 residues. CDR3 in amino acids: CARSRGQGAPYNEQFF. CDR3 nucleotide sequence: TGTGCCAGAAGCCGGGGACAGGGGGCGCCCTACAATGAGCAGTTCTTC.

V and J are TRBV29-1 and TRBJ2-4; possible D gene TRBD1, 6 bases. V lost 5 bases to trimming and J lost 1 base, with 9 bases between them. The CDR3 has 13 amino acids. Per germline, CDR1 SQVTM and CDR2 ANQGSEA. CDR3 bases: TGCAGCGTTTTCGACAGGGCCAAAAACATTCAGTACTTC. Translated, it gives CSVFDRAKNIQYF. Variable domain in full (rest from reference TRBV29-1 and TRBJ2-4): SAVISQKPSRDICQRGTSLTIQCQVDSQVTMMFWYRQQPGQSLTLIATANQGSEATYESGFVIDKFPISRPNLTFSTLTVSNMSPEDSSIYLCSVFDRAKNIQYFGAGTRLSVL.

This chain connects TRBV18 to TRBJ2-5, with 8 bases lining up with TRBD2. The CDR3 runs 15 residues. The junction had 10 bases not matched to a gene; V was cut back by 6 bases and J by 4 bases. Germline loops: CDR1 KGHSH, CDR2 LQKENI. Here the CDR3 reads CASSAPGLAGETQYF. The CDR3 DNA is TGTGCCAGCTCTGCTCCTGGACTAGCAGGAGAGACCCAGTACTTC.

The V gene is TRBV6-4, the J gene TRBJ2-7; TRBD2 matches 12 bases. Germline V CDR1 and CDR2: MRHNA, SNTAGT. V shed 2 bases and J 5 bases; nucleotides not matched to a gene: 7. The CDR3 sequence is 16 residues long. The CDR3 nucleotides are TGTGCCAGCAGTGACCGGACTAGCGGGAACCCCCACGAGCAGTACTTC. As protein: CASSDRTSGNPHEQYF.

The chain couples TRBV5-1 to TRBJ2-5; 7 nucleotides align to TRBD1. CDR1 is SGHRS and CDR2 is YFSETQ in the germline V gene. The V segment lost 4 bases and the J segment 3 bases; nucleotides outside the gene matches: 3. This CDR3 is 13 amino acids long. CDR3 residues: CASSQGTEETQYF. CDR3 nucleotides: TGCGCCAGCAGCCAAGGGACAGAAGAGACCCAGTACTTC.